This T cell receptor beta chain emerged from a study of T cells after yellow fever vaccination. Overall study: Preparation used SMART-Seq v4 Ultra Low Input for the low-cell-number fractions. Findings and limits, study-wide: Re-detected after boosting: most primary clones, around 97% of CD4 and about 85% of CD8.

TCRdb fed the 5' RACE reads into MiXCR, producing one record per CDR3 protein. The table records about 630,000 distinct CDR3 sequences, 10% to 15% of them present only once. A remark on this clonotype: No antigen is known for it.

Sequenced material: PBMCs, taken on the day of the yellow fever booster vaccination. The TCR comes from a man between 25 and 39 years old who received the YFV17D yellow fever vaccine.

The CDR3 spells CATSRTGTGKRNTEAFF. DNA of the CDR3: TGTGCCACCAGCAGAACCGGGACAGGAAAAAGAAACACTGAAGCTTTCTTT. This chain joins TRBV15 and TRBJ1-1; 8 bases match TRBD1. The trim removed 2 bases at V and 2 bases at J, leaving 10 bases unmatched. Per germline, CDR1 LNHNV and CDR2 YYDKDF (reference sequence). The CDR3 runs to 17 residues.